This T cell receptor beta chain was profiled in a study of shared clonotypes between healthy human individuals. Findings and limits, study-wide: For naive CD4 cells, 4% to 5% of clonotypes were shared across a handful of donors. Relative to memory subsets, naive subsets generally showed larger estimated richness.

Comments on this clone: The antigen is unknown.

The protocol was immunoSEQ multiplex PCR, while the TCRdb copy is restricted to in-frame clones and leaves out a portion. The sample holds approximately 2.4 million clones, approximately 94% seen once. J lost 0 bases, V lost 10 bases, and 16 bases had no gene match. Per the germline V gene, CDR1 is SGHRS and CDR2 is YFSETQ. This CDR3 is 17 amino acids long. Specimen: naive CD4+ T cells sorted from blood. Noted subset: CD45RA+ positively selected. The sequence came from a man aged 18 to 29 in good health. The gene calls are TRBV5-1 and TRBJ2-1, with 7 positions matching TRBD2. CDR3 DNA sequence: TGCGCCGTTGTTGGGTGGGCGGGGGTTAACTCCTACAATGAGCAGTTCTTC. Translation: CAVVGWAGVNSYNEQFF.